These 11 T cell receptor beta chains originate from one sample sequenced in a study of cytomegalovirus exposure and HLA in healthy donors. The PCR was carried out with 60 Vbeta primers and 13 Jbeta primers. Sequencing used immunoSEQ multiplex PCR; TCRdb keeps in-frame clones, though not all of them. The table includes 200,000 to 250,000 clones, 82% detected once. The sample was PBMCs. These TCRs come from a woman aged 40 to 49 in good health and CMV-seropositive.

This clone was observed a few times. The rearrangement joins TRBV12-5 to TRBJ2-2; 7 bases agree with TRBD1. This CDR3 has 17 residues. The germline V gene encodes CDR1 LGHNT and CDR2 FRNRAP. With V trimmed by 3 bases and J by 3 bases, 10 bases remained unmatched. CDR3 bases: TGTGCTAGTGGTTTCGGCTCCACAGGGGCCTACACCGGGGAGCTGTTTTTT. This sequence encodes CASGFGSTGAYTGELFF.

The V and J genes are TRBV5-4 and TRBJ1-2; D unresolved. CDR1 and CDR2 from the germline V gene are SGHNT and YYREEE (reference sequence). CDR3 length: 16 residues. V was cut by 0 bases and J by 2 bases, with 14 bases left in between. CDR3 nucleotides: TGTGCCAGCAGCTTGGGTGGACTTGACGGGAACTATGGCTACACCTTC. Its protein product is CASSLGGLDGNYGYTF.

The chain's CDR3 is CASSAGSSYNEQFF. CDR3 nucleotide sequence: TGTGCCAGCAGTGCCGGGAGCTCCTACAATGAGCAGTTCTTC. The chain links TRBV6-1 to TRBJ2-1; D might be TRBD2 (6 bases). The CDR3 extends over 14 amino acids. The V end lost 4 bases, the J end lost 0 bases, and 7 bases lay between the germline ends. CDR1 and CDR2 from the germline V gene are MNHNS and SASEGT.

This clone was counted a few times. This chain uses TRBV27 with TRBJ1-5; TRBD1 aligns across 9 bases. Trimming at V came to 6 bases and at J to 3 bases, leaving 6 bases not matched to a gene. This CDR3 has 15 amino acids. Looked up from germline, CDR1 is MNHEY and CDR2 is SMNVEV (reference sequence). The CDR3 nucleotides are TGTGCCAGCAGATCACAGGGGGCAGTCAATCAGCCCCAGCATTTT. Its protein product is CASRSQGAVNQPQHF.

This sequence joins TRBV14 and TRBJ2-1; tentative D call: TRBD2 (6 bases). V was clipped by 1 base and J by 8 bases, with 12 bases between them. The CDR3 totals 14 residues. CDR1 SGHDN and CDR2 FVKESK come from the germline V gene. In DNA form, the CDR3 reads TGTGCCAGCAGCCAAGGCGGGGTGTTGGATGAGCAGTTCTTC. Protein sequence: CASSQGGVLDEQFF.

This clone has a handful of counts. The J gene is TRBJ2-1, the V gene TRBV6-4, with 7 bases fitting TRBD2. The junction had 8 bases not matched to a gene; V was cut back by 6 bases and J by 0 bases. This CDR3 contains 16 residues. Germline V CDR1 and CDR2: MRHNA, SNTAGT. CDR3 protein: CASRRIAGSSYNEQFF. The CDR3 DNA follows: TGTGCCAGCAGACGTATAGCGGGTAGCTCCTACAATGAGCAGTTCTTC.

This chain uses TRBV9 with TRBJ2-1; 11 bases match TRBD2. This CDR3 is built from 15 residues. Germline CDR1 SGDLS, CDR2 YYNGEE. The ends lost 0 bases at V and 5 bases at J; junction bases unmatched: 1. The chain's CDR3 is CASSVVLAGDNEQFF. The CDR3, as DNA: TGTGCCAGCAGCGTAGTACTAGCGGGGGACAATGAGCAGTTCTTC.

The chain links TRBV4-2 to TRBJ2-5, with 7 positions matching TRBD2. The germline V gene encodes CDR1 LGHNA and CDR2 YNFKEQ. This CDR3 contains 16 residues. V shed 0 bases, J shed 1 base, and the junction held 5 bases outside the gene matches. CDR3 bases: TGTGCCAGCAGCCAAGATCACGGGGGGATCCAAGAGACCCAGTACTTC. This sequence encodes CASSQDHGGIQETQYF.

This clone has just one count. The rearrangement uses TRBV7-9 and TRBJ1-2; D unresolved. Per the germline V gene, CDR1 is SEHNR and CDR2 is FQNEAQ (reference sequence). This CDR3 contains 16 residues. The ends were cut back, 0 bases at V and 6 bases at J, with 17 bases in the middle. The CDR3 sequence: CASSLAGSVVIHGYTF. CDR3 coding DNA: TGTGCCAGCAGCTTAGCGGGGAGCGTGGTGATCCATGGCTACACCTTC.

This chain links TRBV9 with TRBJ2-1; 12 bases map to TRBD2. Germline lookup yields CDR1 SGDLS and CDR2 YYNGEE. The CDR3 extends over 20 amino acids. The ends lost 4 bases at V and 4 bases at J; junction bases unmatched: 18. CDR3 sequence: CASSPRTFSSGRAEYNEQFF. In nucleotides, the CDR3 is TGTGCCAGCAGCCCGCGGACATTTTCTAGCGGGAGGGCCGAATACAATGAGCAGTTCTTC.

J is TRBJ2-7 and V is TRBV2; possible D gene TRBD2, 5 bases. Germline assignment: CDR1 SNHLY and CDR2 FYNNEI. V lost 3 bases, J lost 2 bases, and 14 bases lay in between. The CDR3 contains 15 residues. The DNA for the CDR3 is TGTGCCAGCAGTGATCGGGGAGCAGTGACCTACGAGCAGTACTTC. Translated: CASSDRGAVTYEQYF.